The rows below give T cell receptor beta chains drawn from one sample of a study of shared clonotypes between healthy human individuals. Clones were sequenced by immunoSEQ multiplex PCR, and TCRdb holds only the in-frame ones, with some missing. The sample has almost 750,000 clones, about two thirds seen once. Material: memory CD4+ T cells sorted from blood. These receptors originate from a woman in her thirties in good health. The CDR3 runs from the conserved cysteine through the conserved F or W. A D gene is named only where the DNA matches it firmly. Expanded clones are given a class, and other clones once, few, many or no size at all.

d_gene	v_gene	abundance	j_gene	CDR3aa	CDR3nt
NA	TRBV28	NA	TRBJ2-7	CASSLFSAGSYEQYF	TGTGCCAGCAGCCTCTTCTCTGCGGGGAGTTACGAGCAGTACTTC
NA	TRBV27	NA	TRBJ1-2	CASSLSGLANYGYTF	TGTGCCAGCAGCCTTTCAGGGCTAGCTAACTATGGCTACACCTTC
TRBD1	TRBV27	NA	TRBJ2-2	CASSHLDRGDTGELFF	TGTGCCAGCAGTCACCTCGACAGGGGGGACACCGGGGAGCTGTTTTTT
TRBD1	TRBV28	NA	TRBJ2-1	CASSPGPGQPYNEQFF	TGTGCCAGCAGTCCCGGCCCGGGACAGCCTTACAATGAGCAGTTCTTC
TRBD2	TRBV28	NA	TRBJ2-2	CASCGGANTGELFF	TGTGCCAGCTGCGGGGGAGCGAACACCGGGGAGCTGTTTTTT
NA	TRBV25-1	NA	TRBJ1-5	CASRGDNQPQHF	TGTGCCAGCAGGGGGGACAATCAGCCCCAGCATTTT
NA	TRBV7-7	many	TRBJ2-1	CASSLDGSSYNEQFF	TGTGCCAGCAGCTTAGACGGGAGCTCCTACAATGAGCAGTTCTTC
NA	TRBV5-1	NA	TRBJ2-3	CASSPNSATDTQYF	TGCGCCAGCAGCCCCAATTCTGCCACAGATACGCAGTATTTT
NA	TRBV5-1	NA	TRBJ2-5	CASSWTTALQETQYF	TGCGCCAGCAGCTGGACGACAGCACTCCAAGAGACCCAGTACTTC
NA	TRBV18	NA	TRBJ2-2	CASSPERNTGELFF	TGTGCCAGCTCACCCGAGAGGAACACCGGGGAGCTGTTTTTT
TRBD1	TRBV5-6	NA	TRBJ1-1	CASSPGTGILMNTEAFF	TGTGCCAGCAGCCCTGGGACAGGGATTCTCATGAACACTGAAGCTTTCTTT
TRBD1	TRBV27	few	TRBJ2-5	CASRGQGRETQYF	TGTGCCAGCAGAGGACAGGGGAGAGAGACCCAGTACTTC
NA	TRBV5-1	NA	TRBJ2-1	CASSLRTDYNEQFF	TGCGCCAGCAGCTTACGGACGGATTACAATGAGCAGTTCTTC
NA	TRBV5-5	NA	TRBJ2-3	CASSKLIDTQYF	TGTGCCAGCAGCAAGCTTATCGATACGCAGTATTTT
NA	TRBV11-2	NA	TRBJ1-5	CASSSGTQHQPQHF	TGTGCCAGCAGTTCCGGGACACAGCATCAGCCCCAGCATTTT
TRBD2	TRBV28	few	TRBJ2-1	CASSTGTSGRQEQFF	TGTGCCAGCAGTACCGGGACTAGCGGGAGGCAAGAGCAGTTCTTC
NA	TRBV6-4	NA	TRBJ2-2	CASRLEDTGELFF	TGTGCCAGCAGACTGGAGGACACCGGGGAGCTGTTTTTT
TRBD1	TRBV2	NA	TRBJ1-1	CASSAGGLTEAFF	TGTGCCAGCAGTGCAGGGGGACTCACTGAAGCTTTCTTT
NA	TRBV7-3	NA	TRBJ2-7	CASSLNRADGQYF	TGTGCCAGCAGCTTAAACAGGGCGGATGGGCAGTACTTC
NA	TRBV28	many	TRBJ1-5	CASSFGASNQPQHF	TGTGCCAGCAGTTTCGGGGCAAGCAATCAGCCCCAGCATTTT
NA	TRBV6-5	once	TRBJ2-5	CASSHMVGTETQYF	TGTGCCAGCAGTCACATGGTAGGGACAGAGACCCAGTACTTC
NA	TRBV7-8	NA	TRBJ1-1	CASSYQMNTEAFF	TGTGCCAGCAGTTATCAGATGAACACTGAAGCTTTCTTT
NA	TRBV28	NA	TRBJ2-7	CASRLSGKPVKHEQYF	TGTGCCAGCAGACTATCCGGTAAGCCGGTTAAACACGAGCAGTACTTC
TRBD1	TRBV5-1	NA	TRBJ1-2	CASSFTNRTGNYGYTF	TGCGCCAGCAGCTTTACGAATCGGACAGGGAACTATGGCTACACCTTC
NA	TRBV11-2	NA	TRBJ1-1	CASSPVGVMNTEAFF	TGTGCCAGCAGCCCGGTCGGAGTCATGAACACTGAAGCTTTCTTT
NA	TRBV18	NA	TRBJ2-5	CASMGGSAQETQYF	TGTGCCAGCATGGGTGGGTCAGCCCAAGAGACCCAGTACTTC
NA	TRBV5-1	NA	TRBJ2-3	CASRGDADTQYF	TGCGCCAGCCGAGGGGACGCAGATACGCAGTATTTT
NA	TRBV28	NA	TRBJ1-2	CASITAGASQLGYTF	TGTGCCAGCATTACAGCTGGGGCCAGCCAGCTTGGCTACACCTTC
NA	TRBV29-1	NA	TRBJ2-7	CSVSVGDNEQYF	TGCAGCGTCTCTGTCGGGGACAACGAGCAGTACTTC
NA	TRBV5-4	NA	TRBJ1-1	CASSLTSNTEAFF	TGTGCCAGCAGCTTAACATCGAACACTGAAGCTTTCTTT
NA	TRBV29-1	NA	TRBJ1-2	CSVWVTDGYTF	TGCAGCGTTTGGGTCACGGATGGCTACACCTTC
NA	TRBV6-5	NA	TRBJ2-7	CASSSKAENSYEQYF	TGTGCCAGCAGTTCAAAAGCGGAGAACTCCTACGAGCAGTACTTC
NA	TRBV5-1	NA	TRBJ2-2	CASSLVIARNTGELFF	TGCGCCAGCAGCTTGGTTATAGCGAGGAACACCGGGGAGCTGTTTTTT
NA	TRBV6-4	few	TRBJ2-2	CASSAAQGGTGELFF	TGTGCCAGCAGTGCCGCACAGGGGGGGACCGGGGAGCTGTTTTTT
NA	TRBV25-1	few	TRBJ2-7	CASGTGTYEQYF	TGTGCCAGCGGGACTGGAACCTACGAGCAGTACTTC